The text below deals with one T cell receptor (beta chain). V was shortened by 4 bases and J by 6 bases, with 12 bases between the two germline ends. The CDR3 loop spans 13 amino acids. Germline assignment: CDR1 SGHTA and CDR2 FQGNSA. These data come from a study of blood T cell repertoires in COVID-19. The repertoire was sequenced with immunoSEQ multiplex PCR; TCRdb's copy has only in-frame clones and lacks some. The repertoire holds 95,000 to 120,000 clones, more than 70% seen once, with more than 7% in the top ten. V and J are TRBV7-2 and TRBJ1-2; perhaps TRBD1 as D (6 bases). This receptor was taken from a woman in her seventies who had recovered from COVID-19. The source material was peripheral blood. The DNA for the CDR3 is TGTGCCAGCAGCTACAGGGACGGGGATGGCTACACCTTC. It is translated as CASSYRDGDGYTF.